Below are 23 T cell receptor beta chains sequenced from a single sample in a study of beta chain features in type 1 diabetes. Their antigen targets remain unknown. Study conclusions and caveats: Within each of all four CD4+ subsets, Type 1 diabetes patients had TCRB CDR3s that were moderately but significantly shorter.

Reverse transcribing all isolated RNA meant expressed TCRB transcripts were sequenced. The table came from immunoSEQ multiplex PCR; TCRdb's copy has only in-frame clones and leaves some out. Of approximately 250,000 clones listed, about 11% are singletons. Input material: naive CD4+ T cells from blood. All receptors derive from a man under 40 with type 1 diabetes.

This clone was counted a single time. The genes are TRBV7-3 and TRBJ1-2; a weak D match, TRBD1 (6 bases). V was trimmed by 0 bases and J by 8 bases, leaving 13 bases between them. This CDR3 contains 14 residues. Looked up from germline, CDR1 is SGHTA and CDR2 is FQGTGA. The CDR3: CASSLTPGGGGYTF. The CDR3 DNA reads TGTGCCAGCAGCTTAACACCGGGGGGCGGCGGCTACACCTTC.

The chain links TRBV20-1 to TRBJ2-1; no definite D call. V lost 6 bases and J lost 8, with 11 bases in between. Germline loops: CDR1 DFQATT, CDR2 SNEGSKA (reference sequence). The CDR3 runs to 11 residues. CDR3 sequence: CSAATHYEQFF. DNA for the CDR3: TGCAGTGCCGCTACCCACTATGAGCAGTTCTTC.

The chain combines TRBV4-2 with TRBJ2-5; tentative D call: TRBD1 (5 bases). V lost 0 bases to trimming and J lost 1 base, with 12 bases between them. The CDR3 loop spans 16 amino acids. Germline V gives CDR1 LGHNA, CDR2 YNFKEQ. The CDR3 sequence is CASSQDLGRGQETQYF. The DNA for the CDR3 is TGTGCCAGCAGCCAAGATCTGGGTAGGGGCCAAGAGACCCAGTACTTC.

The J gene is TRBJ1-6, the V gene TRBV11-2; D perhaps matches TRBD1 (5 bases). The CDR3 is 15 amino acids. CDR1 is SGHAT, CDR2 FQNNGV, per germline. V dropped 4 bases and J dropped 9 bases, with 16 bases sitting between them. This CDR3 is CASSSRQLVGSPLHF. In DNA form, the CDR3 reads TGTGCCAGCAGCTCCAGACAGCTAGTAGGTTCACCCCTCCACTTT. Full variable domain (outside the CDR3, taken from reference TRBV11-2 and TRBJ1-6): EAGVAQSPRYKIIEKRQSVAFWCNPISGHATLYWYQQILGQGPKLLIQFQNNGVVDDSQLPKDRFSAERLKGVDSTLKIQPAKLEDSAVYLCASSSRQLVGSPLHFGNGTRLTVT.

This clone was seen only a few times. This rearrangement joins TRBV30 to TRBJ1-6, with 10 bases matching TRBD1. Looked up from germline, CDR1 is GTSNPN and CDR2 is SVGIG (reference sequence). This CDR3 spans 14 amino acids. Germline trimming cut 3 bases from V and 8 bases from J; bases unmatched to any gene: 4. This CDR3 reads CAWSPGQGYSPLHF. DNA of the CDR3: TGTGCCTGGAGCCCGGGACAGGGGTATTCACCCCTCCACTTT.

This clone has a handful of counts. The V gene is TRBV19, the J gene TRBJ2-3; TRBD1 is a possible D gene (5 bases). V was trimmed by 4 bases and J by 4 bases, leaving 9 bases between them. Germline CDR1 LNHDA, CDR2 SQIVND (reference sequence). The CDR3 is made up of 13 amino acids. The CDR3 loop reads CASSKTTADTQYF. The DNA for the CDR3 is TGTGCCAGTAGTAAGACGACAGCAGATACGCAGTATTTT.

The CDR3 region is CASSLDVSGGWMHTQYF. In DNA, the CDR3 is TGTGCCAGCAGCTTAGATGTATCAGGGGGATGGATGCATACGCAGTATTTT. V and J are TRBV7-9 and TRBJ2-3; 7 positions agree with TRBD1. Losses at the gene ends were 1 base for V and 7 bases for J; bases not matched to a gene: 14. CDR1 and CDR2 (germline): SEHNR, FQNEAQ (reference sequence). The CDR3 sequence is 17 residues long.

This rearrangement joins TRBV7-2 to TRBJ2-2; a weak D match, TRBD1 (5 bases). In germline, CDR1 is SGHTA, CDR2 FQGNSA. CDR3 length: 16 amino acids. The V and J ends lost 5 bases and 0 bases respectively, with 13 bases between them. This CDR3 is CASSPLRATNTGELFF. CDR3 coding DNA: TGTGCCAGCAGCCCTCTCAGGGCCACGAACACCGGGGAGCTGTTTTTT.

The chain recombines TRBV7-3 with TRBJ2-7, with 8 bases lining up with TRBD1. V lost 5 bases to trimming and J lost 4 bases; unmatched junction nucleotides: 4. Germline V gene data show CDR1 as SGHTA and CDR2 as FQGTGA. This CDR3 region has 13 residues. The CDR3, as DNA: TGTGCCAGCAGCCCAGGGACAGGATACGAGCAGTACTTC. Translated: CASSPGTGYEQYF.

A few counts support this clone. This chain uses TRBV5-1 with TRBJ2-5, with 8 bases identical to TRBD1. This CDR3 is 13 amino acids long. Losses at the gene ends were 3 bases for V and 4 bases for J; bases not matched to a gene: 2. From germline, CDR1 is SGHRS and CDR2 YFSETQ. The CDR3 protein is CASSYDRGETQYF. CDR3 in DNA: TGCGCCAGCAGCTATGACAGGGGAGAGACCCAGTACTTC.

This clone was counted between two and nine times. The V and J genes are TRBV2 and TRBJ1-3; D unclear. CDR1 and CDR2 from the germline V gene are SNHLY and FYNNEI. The CDR3 loop spans 13 amino acids. Between the trimmed V and J ends, which lost 7 bases and 4 bases, there was a span of 11 bases. CDR3 DNA: TGTGCCAGCAAGGAGGGTTCGGGAAACACCATATATTTT. This gives the protein CASKEGSGNTIYF.

This clone showed up just a few times. The chain employs TRBV30 and TRBJ1-5; D unclear. V was clipped by 2 bases and J by 0 bases, with 11 bases between them. The germline gives CDR1 GTSNPN, CDR2 SVGIG (reference sequence). The CDR3 loop spans 15 amino acids. The CDR3 DNA sequence: TGTGCCTGGAGTCTAGGATCCTTTAGCAATCAGCCCCAGCATTTT. This encodes CAWSLGSFSNQPQHF.

This clone was counted between two and nine times. The gene calls are TRBV7-9 and TRBJ2-1; TRBD1 is a possible D gene (6 bases). Germline CDR1 and CDR2: SEHNR and FQNEAQ (reference sequence). The CDR3 is 15 amino acids. Trimming shortened V by 6 bases and J by 0 bases, and 12 bases separated the two germline ends. CDR3 nucleotide sequence: TGTGCCAGCAGGCCAACAGGGAGCTCCTACAATGAGCAGTTCTTC. Translating gives CASRPTGSSYNEQFF.

This clone came up a few times. The J gene is TRBJ1-6, the V gene TRBV5-1; unclear D gene. This CDR3 is 16 amino acids long. Germline V gene data show CDR1 as SGHRS and CDR2 as YFSETQ. V was cut by 5 bases and J by 6 bases, with 18 bases left in between. The CDR3 DNA is TGCGCCAGCAGGGCCGGGCCTCCTGGACTTAATTCACCCCTCCACTTT. It translates to CASRAGPPGLNSPLHF.

The chain joins TRBV20-1 to TRBJ2-1; D is unresolved. V lost 3 bases and J lost 5, with 5 bases in between. CDR1 is DFQATT, CDR2 SNEGSKA, per germline (reference sequence). CDR3 length: 11 amino acids. For the CDR3, the DNA is TGCAGTGCTAGTGCTAACAATGAGCAGTTCTTC. It yields the protein CSASANNEQFF.

This chain joins TRBV30 and TRBJ2-5; TRBD2 is a possible D gene (6 bases). The CDR3 is 13 residues long. Germline V gives CDR1 GTSNPN, CDR2 SVGIG (reference sequence). Trimming took 3 bases from V and 5 from J, leaving 13 bases between them. This CDR3 is CAWREGPRETQYF. CDR3 nucleotides: TGTGCCTGGAGGGAGGGTCCGAGGGAGACCCAGTACTTC.

This clone has a handful of counts. The chain combines TRBV4-1 with TRBJ2-1, with a possible D match to TRBD1 (5 bases). The V end lost 2 bases, the J end lost 9 bases, and 11 bases lay between the germline ends. Germline-derived CDR1 and CDR2 are MGHRA and YSYEKL. The CDR3 sequence is 13 residues long. The CDR3 nucleotides are TGCGCCAGCAGCCAAACAGGTTTAGGTGAGCAGTTCTTC. It yields the protein CASSQTGLGEQFF.

The rearrangement uses TRBV15 and TRBJ2-7, with TRBD1 matching over 12 bases. Germline lookup yields CDR1 LNHNV and CDR2 YYDKDF (reference sequence). This CDR3 region has 13 residues. J gave up 5 bases and V 8 bases, and 4 bases lay outside the gene matches. CDR3: CATRGQGANEQYF. The CDR3 region has the DNA TGTGCCACCCGGGGACAGGGGGCGAACGAGCAGTACTTC.

The gene calls are TRBV29-1 and TRBJ1-1, with 7 bases identical to TRBD1. This CDR3 has 12 amino acids. The germline V gene has CDR1 SQVTM and CDR2 ANQGSEA. The V gene end was trimmed by 7 bases and the J gene end by 6 bases; junction bases not matched to a gene: 8. The CDR3 loop reads CSALLGQAEAFF. CDR3 nucleotide sequence: TGCAGCGCGCTCTTAGGACAGGCTGAAGCTTTCTTT.

The sample holds a few counts of this clone. The DNA for the CDR3 is TGTGCCAGTCGTGGACAGGGCGTTCAGCCCCAGCATTTT. Protein sequence: CASRGQGVQPQHF. This rearrangement joins TRBV27 to TRBJ1-5; 8 bases are a match to TRBD1. The germline CDR1 and CDR2 sequences are MNHEY and SMNVEV (reference sequence). The trim removed 9 bases at V and 6 bases at J, leaving 7 bases unmatched. The CDR3 loop spans 13 amino acids.

This clone appeared a few times. DNA for the CDR3: TGTGCCAGCAGCCGCCGAGAACAGGGGTTCTCACCCCTCCACTTT. Translation gives CASSRREQGFSPLHF. The J gene is TRBJ1-6, the V gene TRBV7-2; 7 positions match TRBD1. The germline gives CDR1 SGHTA, CDR2 FQGNSA. The ends lost 5 bases at V and 10 bases at J; junction bases unmatched: 11. The CDR3 runs 15 residues.

This rearrangement joins TRBV28 to TRBJ1-5, with D maybe TRBD1 (6 bases). The CDR3 runs 16 residues. Germline V lookup: CDR1 MDHEN, CDR2 SYDVKM. The V gene lost 7 bases and the J gene lost 6 bases, with 22 bases spanning the gap. In DNA form, the CDR3 reads TGTGCCAGCAACCCGACCGGACAGAAGGATGGTCAGCCCCAGCATTTT. This codes for CASNPTGQKDGQPQHF. Supplemented by reference TRBV28 and TRBJ1-5, the full variable domain reads DVKVTQSSRYLVKRTGEKVFLECVQDMDHENMFWYRQDPGLGLRLIYFSYDVKMKEKGDIPEGYSVSREKKERFSLILESASTNQTSMYLCASNPTGQKDGQPQHFGDGTRLSIL.

This clone was seen a handful of times. The CDR3 here is CSGRSAEAFF. The DNA of the CDR3 is TGCAGCGGCCGGTCGGCTGAAGCTTTCTTT. The chain recombines TRBV29-1 with TRBJ1-1; D gene ambiguous. Germline V lookup: CDR1 SQVTM, CDR2 ANQGSEA. The V and J ends lost 7 bases and 6 bases respectively, with 9 bases between them. The CDR3 totals 10 residues.